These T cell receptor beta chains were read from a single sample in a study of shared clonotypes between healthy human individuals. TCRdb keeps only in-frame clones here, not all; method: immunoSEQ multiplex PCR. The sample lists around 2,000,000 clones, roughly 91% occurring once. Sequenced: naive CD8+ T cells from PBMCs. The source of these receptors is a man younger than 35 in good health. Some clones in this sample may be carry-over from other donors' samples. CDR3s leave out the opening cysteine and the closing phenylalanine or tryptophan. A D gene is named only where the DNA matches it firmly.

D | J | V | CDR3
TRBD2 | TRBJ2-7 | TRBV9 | ASSVSAGGYEQY
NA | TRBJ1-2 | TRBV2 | ASSEGGPNYGYT
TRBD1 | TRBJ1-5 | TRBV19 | ASLGTGVPYSNQPQH
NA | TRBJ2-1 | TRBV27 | ASSLSISSYNEQF
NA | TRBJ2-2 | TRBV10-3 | AITGTLPSQGTGELF
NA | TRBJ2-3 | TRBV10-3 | AISESGQSTDTQY
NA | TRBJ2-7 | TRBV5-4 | ASSTDSYEQY
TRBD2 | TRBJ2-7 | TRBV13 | ASSTWTSGSNEQY
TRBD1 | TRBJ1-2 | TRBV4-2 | ASSQESGTGGIYGYT
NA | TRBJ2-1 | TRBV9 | ASSGVNSYNEQF
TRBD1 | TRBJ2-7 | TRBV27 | ASSLTPGQSYEQY
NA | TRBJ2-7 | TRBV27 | ASRSGFKKYYEQY
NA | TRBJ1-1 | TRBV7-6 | ASSLGDGNEAF
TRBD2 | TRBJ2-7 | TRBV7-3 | ASSPGTSYEQY
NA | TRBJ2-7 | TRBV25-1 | ATSDSYEQY
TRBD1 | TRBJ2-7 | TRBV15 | ATSGRDRGYEQY
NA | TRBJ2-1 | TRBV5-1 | ASSTGRSWEF
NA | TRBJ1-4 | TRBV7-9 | ASSLISTSEKLF
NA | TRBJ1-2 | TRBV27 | ATFNYGYT
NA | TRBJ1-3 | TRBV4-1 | ASSQAPRQISSGNTIY
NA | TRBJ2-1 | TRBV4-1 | ASSQDLRAEGNEQF
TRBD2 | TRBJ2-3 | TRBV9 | ASSQIAGKADTQY
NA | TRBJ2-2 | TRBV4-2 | ASGLDDTGELF
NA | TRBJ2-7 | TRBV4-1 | ASSQVGRESPYEQY
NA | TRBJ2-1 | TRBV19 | ASNPGPLYNEQF
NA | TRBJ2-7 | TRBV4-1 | ASSQGGPTYEQY
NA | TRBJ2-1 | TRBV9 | ASSLPTGPALF
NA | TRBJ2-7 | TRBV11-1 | ASSHRDTYEQY
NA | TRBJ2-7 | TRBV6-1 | ASSEGGGLSSYEQY
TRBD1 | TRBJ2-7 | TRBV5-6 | ASSLELDRGGEQY
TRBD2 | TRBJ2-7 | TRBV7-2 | ASSLEIERLAGGPYEQY
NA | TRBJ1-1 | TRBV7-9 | ASRLQGADTEAF
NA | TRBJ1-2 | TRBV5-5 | ASSLAGPWGDGYT
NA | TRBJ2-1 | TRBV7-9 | ASSLEETIRGEQF
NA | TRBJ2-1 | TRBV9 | ASSDPHGMVYNEQF
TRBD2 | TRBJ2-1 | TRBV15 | ATSMRRDYRNEQF
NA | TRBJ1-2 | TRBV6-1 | AIPFTVYGYT
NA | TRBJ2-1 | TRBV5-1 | ASSLEDRRLRSYNEQF
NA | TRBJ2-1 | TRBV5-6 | ASSLELAYNEQF
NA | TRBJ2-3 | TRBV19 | ASSSEASPLTDTQY
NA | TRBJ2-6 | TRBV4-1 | ASSLRDASSGANVLT
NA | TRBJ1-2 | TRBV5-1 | ASRESGTINGYT
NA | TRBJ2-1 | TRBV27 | ASRGGDAPWNEQF
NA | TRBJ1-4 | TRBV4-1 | ASSLNMNNEKLF
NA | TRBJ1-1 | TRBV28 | ASTRGNTEAF
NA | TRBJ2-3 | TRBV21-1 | ASSKGPRRVTDTQY
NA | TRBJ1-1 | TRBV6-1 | ASSEYVFGGGTEAF
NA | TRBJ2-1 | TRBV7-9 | ASSRGRNEQF